The TCR beta chain described here comes from a study of blood T cells in healthy people across ages. In the study overall: Per every two T cells, about one barcoded beta molecule was captured by template switching.

Points from the study as a whole: In long-lived donors, naive CD4+ cell counts and diversity exceeded those of aged donors.

Primed by a sample-barcoded 5' primer and a J-beta primer mix, a second PCR proceeded for roughly 7 to 11 cycles. Each cDNA molecule carried a tag from a template-switch adaptor that contained 12 random nucleotides. TCRdb itself ran the 5' RACE reads through MiXCR, one entry per CDR3 protein. The repertoire holds roughly 1.4 million distinct CDR3 sequences, with roughly 59% as singletons. Germline V gene lookup returns CDR1 SQVTM and CDR2 ANQGSEA. The V end lost 6 bases, the J end lost 1 base, and 12 bases lay between the germline ends. The CDR3 loop spans 14 amino acids. No fewer than 7 million PBMCs went into each sample. As to this clonotype: Its antigen remains unknown.

The sequencing input was blood. This clonotype originated in a man aged 18 to 30 in good health. The rearrangement joins TRBV29-1 to TRBJ2-2, with unresolved D. This CDR3 is CSVMTQMNTGELFF. The CDR3 region has the DNA TGCAGCGTGATGACTCAGATGAACACCGGGGAGCTGTTTTTT.